This note documents a single T cell receptor beta chain sequence. The data were produced by immunoSEQ multiplex PCR, yet TCRdb's version contains in-frame clones alone and is incomplete. The repertoire consists of 350,000 or so clones, with about 90% occurring once and the leading ten covering over 1%. This record belongs to a study of blood T cell repertoires in COVID-19. The V gene lost 6 bases and the J gene lost 0 bases, with 20 bases spanning the gap. Germline assignment: CDR1 WSHSY and CDR2 SAAADI. The CDR3 loop spans 18 amino acids. The sample consisted of PBMCs or T cells enriched from blood (not recorded which). The genes are TRBV10-2 and TRBJ2-2, with a weak D call TRBD2 (6 bases). This clonotype was sampled from a woman in her 30s who had been exposed to COVID-19. The DNA for the CDR3 is TGCGCCAGCAGCCCACTGGGAGTGGGACTGGCGAACACCGGGGAGCTGTTTTTT. Encoded protein: CASSPLGVGLANTGELFF.